Listed below are T cell receptor beta chains from one sample, sequenced in a study of brain T cells in children with intractable seizures. Sequenced by immunoSEQ multiplex PCR; TCRdb stores in-frame clones only, minus some. The data show about 340,000 clones, over 90% seen once. The sample consisted of peripheral blood, taken approximately 5 months after surgery. The origin of the receptors is a boy in the first two years of life with tuberous sclerosis and intractable seizures. Both conserved end residues are part of each CDR3. Each record gives: J gene, V gene, CDR3 protein.

TRBJ1-2 | TRBV20-1 | CSATGGYTF
TRBJ1-2 | TRBV27 | CASSPGGGAYGYTF
TRBJ2-2 | TRBV11-3 | CASSPRGSGRANTGELFF
TRBJ2-2 | TRBV5-4 | CASSLGQGQRGTGELFF
TRBJ2-7 | TRBV5-1 | CASSWTGDSYEQYF
TRBJ1-5 | TRBV7-9 | CASSLQGNQPQHF
TRBJ1-1 | TRBV5-1 | CASSRTGGTEAFF
TRBJ2-2 | TRBV6-1 | CASSEARNTGELFF
TRBJ1-1 | TRBV19 | CASTREGANTEAFF
TRBJ1-5 | TRBV19 | CASSMGGYASLSNQPQHF
TRBJ1-5 | TRBV28 | CASIEGSGNQPQHF
TRBJ1-1 | TRBV6-1 | CASSEAPTEAFF
TRBJ1-5 | TRBV15 | CATSTGQGAGNQPQHF
TRBJ1-3 | TRBV7-2 | CASSSDRVGGNTIYF
TRBJ1-5 | TRBV6-2/TRBV6-3 | CASSYYGDVYSNQPQHF
TRBJ2-2 | TRBV21-1 | CASSKEKLASNTGELFF
TRBJ2-1 | TRBV9 | CASSVDGYNEQFF
TRBJ2-2 | TRBV10-1 | CASSESGVGGELFF
TRBJ2-7 | TRBV3-1/TRBV3-2 | CASSLGPSATYEQYF